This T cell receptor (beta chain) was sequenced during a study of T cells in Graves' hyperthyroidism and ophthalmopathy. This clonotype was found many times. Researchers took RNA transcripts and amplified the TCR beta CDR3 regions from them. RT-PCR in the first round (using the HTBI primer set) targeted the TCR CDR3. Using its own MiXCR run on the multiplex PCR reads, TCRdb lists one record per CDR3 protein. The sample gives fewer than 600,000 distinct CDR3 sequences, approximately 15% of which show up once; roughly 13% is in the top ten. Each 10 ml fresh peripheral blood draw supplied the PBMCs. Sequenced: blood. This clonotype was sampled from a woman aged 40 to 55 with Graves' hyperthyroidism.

CDR3 region: CASSPGTGRGSTNEKLFF. The CDR3, as DNA: TGTGCCAGCAGTCCCGGGACAGGGAGGGGATCAACTAATGAAAAACTGTTTTTT. The chain uses TRBV12-3 or TRBV12-4 and TRBJ1-4; TRBD1 aligns across 9 bases. The CDR3 extends over 18 amino acids. Trimming removed 5 bases from V and 0 bases from J; junction bases left unmatched: 10.